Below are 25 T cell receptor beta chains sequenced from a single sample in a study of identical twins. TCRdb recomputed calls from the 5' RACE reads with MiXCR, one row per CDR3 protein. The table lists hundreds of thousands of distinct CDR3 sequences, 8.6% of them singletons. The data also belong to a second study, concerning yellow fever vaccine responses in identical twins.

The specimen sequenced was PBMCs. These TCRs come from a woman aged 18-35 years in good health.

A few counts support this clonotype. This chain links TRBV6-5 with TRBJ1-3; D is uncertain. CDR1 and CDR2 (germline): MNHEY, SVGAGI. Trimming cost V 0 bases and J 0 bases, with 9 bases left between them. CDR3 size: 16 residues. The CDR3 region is CASSYSPGYSGNTIYF. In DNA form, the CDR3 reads TGTGCCAGCAGTTACTCACCCGGTTACTCTGGAAACACCATATATTTT.

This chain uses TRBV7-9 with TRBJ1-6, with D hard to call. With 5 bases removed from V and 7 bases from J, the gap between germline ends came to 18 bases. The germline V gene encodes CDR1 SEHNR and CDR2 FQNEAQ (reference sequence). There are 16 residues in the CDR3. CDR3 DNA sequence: TGTGCCAGCAGCATACGGGCCGAGATGACGAATTCACCCCTCCACTTT. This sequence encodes CASSIRAEMTNSPLHF.

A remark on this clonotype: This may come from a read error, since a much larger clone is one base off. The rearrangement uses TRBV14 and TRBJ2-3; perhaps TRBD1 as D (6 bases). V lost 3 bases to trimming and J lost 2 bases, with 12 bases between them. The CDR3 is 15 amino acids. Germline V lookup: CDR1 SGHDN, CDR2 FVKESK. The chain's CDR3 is CASSHQDRATDTQYF. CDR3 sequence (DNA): TGTGCCAGCAGCCACCAGGACAGAGCCACAGATACGCAGTATTTT.

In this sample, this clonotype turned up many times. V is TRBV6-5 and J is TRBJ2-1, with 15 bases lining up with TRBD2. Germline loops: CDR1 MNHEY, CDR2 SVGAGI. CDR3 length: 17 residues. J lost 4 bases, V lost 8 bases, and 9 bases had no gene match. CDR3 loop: CASRRTGTSGRYNEQFF. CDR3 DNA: TGTGCCAGCCGCCGAACCGGGACTAGCGGGAGGTACAATGAGCAGTTCTTC.

The CDR3 protein is CASSLVAGVSSYEQYF. The CDR3 coding sequence is TGTGCCAGCAGTTTAGTAGCGGGCGTAAGCTCCTACGAGCAGTACTTC. This chain connects TRBV28 to TRBJ2-7; TRBD2 aligns across 7 bases. This CDR3 is built from 16 residues. Germline V gene data show CDR1 as MDHEN and CDR2 as SYDVKM. V was pared by 2 bases and J by 0 bases, with 7 bases of the junction left unmatched.

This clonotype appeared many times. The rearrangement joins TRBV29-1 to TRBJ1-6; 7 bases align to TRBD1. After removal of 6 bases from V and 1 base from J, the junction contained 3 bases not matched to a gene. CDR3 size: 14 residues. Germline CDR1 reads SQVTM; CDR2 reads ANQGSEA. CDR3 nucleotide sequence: TGCAGCGTCCAACAGGGGTCCTATAATTCACCCCTCCACTTT. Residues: CSVQQGSYNSPLHF.

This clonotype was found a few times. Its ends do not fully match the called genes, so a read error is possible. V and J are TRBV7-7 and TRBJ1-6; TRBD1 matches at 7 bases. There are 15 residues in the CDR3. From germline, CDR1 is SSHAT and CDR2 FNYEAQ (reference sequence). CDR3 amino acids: CASSSQGCFYSPLHF. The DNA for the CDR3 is TGTGCTAGCAGCTCACAGGGGTGCTTTTATTCACCCCTCCACTTT. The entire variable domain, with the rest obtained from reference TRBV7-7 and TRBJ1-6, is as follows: GAGVSQSPRYKVTKRGQDVTLRCDPISSHATLYWYQQALGQGPEFLTYFNYEAQPDKSGLPSDRFSAERPEGSISTLTIQRTEQRDSAMYRCASSSQGCFYSPLHFGNGTRLTVT.

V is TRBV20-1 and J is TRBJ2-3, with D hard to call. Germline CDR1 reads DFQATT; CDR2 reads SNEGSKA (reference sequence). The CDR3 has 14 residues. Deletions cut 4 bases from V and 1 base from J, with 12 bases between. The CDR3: CSAIRYFGTDTQYF. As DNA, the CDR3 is TGCAGTGCTATCCGCTACTTTGGCACAGATACGCAGTATTTT.

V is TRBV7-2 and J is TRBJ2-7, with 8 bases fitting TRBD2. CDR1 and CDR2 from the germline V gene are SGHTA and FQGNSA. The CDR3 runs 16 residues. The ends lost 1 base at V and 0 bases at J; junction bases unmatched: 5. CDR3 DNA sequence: TGTGCCAGCAGCTTAGATAGCGGGATCAACTCCTACGAGCAGTACTTC. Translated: CASSLDSGINSYEQYF.

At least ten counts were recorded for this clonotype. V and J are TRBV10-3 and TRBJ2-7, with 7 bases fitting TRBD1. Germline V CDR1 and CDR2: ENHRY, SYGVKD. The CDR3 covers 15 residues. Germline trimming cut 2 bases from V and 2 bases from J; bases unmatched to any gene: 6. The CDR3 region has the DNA TGTGCCATCAGTGAGATTGTGGGACAGCCCTACGAGCAGTACTTC. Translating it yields CAISEIVGQPYEQYF.

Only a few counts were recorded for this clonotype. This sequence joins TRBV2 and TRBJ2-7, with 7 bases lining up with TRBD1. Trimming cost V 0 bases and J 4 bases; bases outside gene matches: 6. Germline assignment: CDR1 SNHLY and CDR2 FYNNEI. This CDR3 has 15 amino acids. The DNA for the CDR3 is TGTGCCAGCAGTGAAGCACGACAGGGTGGGTACGAGCAGTACTTC. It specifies CASSEARQGGYEQYF.

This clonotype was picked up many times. CDR3 in amino acids: CASSLEGQGSGELFF. The CDR3 nucleotides read TGCGCCAGCAGCTTGGAGGGACAGGGTTCCGGGGAGCTGTTTTTT. The rearrangement uses TRBV5-1 and TRBJ2-2; 9 bases line up with TRBD1. The CDR3 runs 15 residues. Per germline, CDR1 SGHRS and CDR2 YFSETQ. V shed 0 bases, J shed 6 bases, and the junction held 3 bases outside the gene matches. Full variable domain (outside the CDR3, taken from reference TRBV5-1 and TRBJ2-2): KAGVTQTPRYLIKTRGQQVTLSCSPISGHRSVSWYQQTPGQGLQFLFEYFSETQRNKGNFPGRFSGRQFSNSRSEMNVSTLELGDSALYLCASSLEGQGSGELFFGEGSRLTVL.

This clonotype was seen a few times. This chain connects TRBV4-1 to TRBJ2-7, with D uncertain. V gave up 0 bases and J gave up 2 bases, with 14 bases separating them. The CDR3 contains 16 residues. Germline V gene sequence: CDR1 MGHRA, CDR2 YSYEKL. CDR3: CASSQDYPSATYEQYF. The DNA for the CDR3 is TGCGCCAGCAGCCAAGATTACCCATCCGCGACCTACGAGCAGTACTTC.

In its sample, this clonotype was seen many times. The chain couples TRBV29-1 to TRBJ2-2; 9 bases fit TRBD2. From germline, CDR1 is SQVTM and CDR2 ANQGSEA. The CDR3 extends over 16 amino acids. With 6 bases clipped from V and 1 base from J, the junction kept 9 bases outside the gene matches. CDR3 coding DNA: TGCAGCGTCGCCGGGACTAGCAGGGGGAACACCGGGGAGCTGTTTTTT. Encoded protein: CSVAGTSRGNTGELFF.

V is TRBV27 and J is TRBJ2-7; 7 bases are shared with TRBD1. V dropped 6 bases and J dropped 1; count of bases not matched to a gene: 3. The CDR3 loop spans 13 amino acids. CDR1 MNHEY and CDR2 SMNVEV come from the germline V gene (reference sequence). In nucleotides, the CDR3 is TGTGCCAGCAGGAAGACAGGGTCCTACGAGCAGTACTTC. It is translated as CASRKTGSYEQYF.

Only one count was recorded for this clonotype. Written as DNA, the CDR3 is TGCAGTGCTAAGGATCCGGACAGGGTAGGCCTCGAGCAGTACTTC. It codes for CSAKDPDRVGLEQYF. V and J are TRBV20-1 and TRBJ2-7; 8 bases are a match to TRBD1. The V gene end was trimmed by 4 bases and the J gene end by 6 bases; junction bases not matched to a gene: 14. Germline-derived CDR1 and CDR2 are DFQATT and SNEGSKA (reference sequence). The length of the CDR3 is 15 residues.

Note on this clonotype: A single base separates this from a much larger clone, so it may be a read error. DNA for the CDR3: TGTGCCAGCAGTATGACAGGGGGCGGAGAGACCCAGTACTTC. It codes for CASSMTGGGETQYF. The J gene is TRBJ2-5, the V gene TRBV12-3 or TRBV12-4; 10 nucleotides match TRBD1. J was trimmed by 4 bases and V by 5 bases; bases with no gene match: 4. The CDR3 has 14 residues.

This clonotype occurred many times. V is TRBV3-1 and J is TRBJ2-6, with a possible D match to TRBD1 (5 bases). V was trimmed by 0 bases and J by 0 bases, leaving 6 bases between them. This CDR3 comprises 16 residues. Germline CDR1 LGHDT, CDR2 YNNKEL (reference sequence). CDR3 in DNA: TGTGCCAGCAGCCAAGATGGGGCCTCTGGGGCCAACGTCCTGACTTTC. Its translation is CASSQDGASGANVLTF.

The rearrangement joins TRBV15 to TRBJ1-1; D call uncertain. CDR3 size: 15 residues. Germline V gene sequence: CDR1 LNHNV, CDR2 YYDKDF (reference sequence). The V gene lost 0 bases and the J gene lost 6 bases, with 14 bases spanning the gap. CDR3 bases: TGTGCCACCAGCAGAGATGGTGGAAGTTCGGCTGAAGCTTTCTTT. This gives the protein CATSRDGGSSAEAFF.

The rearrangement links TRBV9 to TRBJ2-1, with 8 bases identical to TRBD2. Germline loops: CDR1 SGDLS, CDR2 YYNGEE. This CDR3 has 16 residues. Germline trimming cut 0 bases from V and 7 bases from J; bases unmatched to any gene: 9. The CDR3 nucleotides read TGTGCCAGCAGCGTAGGGGCAGCGGGGGCCGGGAATGAGCAGTTCTTC. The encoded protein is CASSVGAAGAGNEQFF.

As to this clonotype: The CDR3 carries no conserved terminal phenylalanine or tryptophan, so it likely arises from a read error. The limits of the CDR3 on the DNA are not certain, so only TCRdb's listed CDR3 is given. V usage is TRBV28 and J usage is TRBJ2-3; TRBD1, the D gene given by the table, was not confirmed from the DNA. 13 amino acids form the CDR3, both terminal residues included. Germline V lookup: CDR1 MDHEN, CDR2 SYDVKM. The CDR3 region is CASSFLGTGLPHV.

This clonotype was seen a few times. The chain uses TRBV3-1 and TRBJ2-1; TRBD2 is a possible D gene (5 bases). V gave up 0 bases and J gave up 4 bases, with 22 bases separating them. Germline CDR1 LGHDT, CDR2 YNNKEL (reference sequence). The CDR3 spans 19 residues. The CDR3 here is CASSQDGARRRKFYNEQFF. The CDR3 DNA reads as TGTGCCAGCAGCCAAGACGGTGCACGGCGGAGGAAATTTTACAATGAGCAGTTCTTC.

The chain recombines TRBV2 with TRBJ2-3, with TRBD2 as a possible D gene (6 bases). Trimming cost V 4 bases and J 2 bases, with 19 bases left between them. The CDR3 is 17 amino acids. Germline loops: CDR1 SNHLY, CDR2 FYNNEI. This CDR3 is CASSVDYRRHDTDTQYF. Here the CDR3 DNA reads TGTGCCAGCAGTGTGGACTACCGACGCCATGACACAGATACGCAGTATTTT.

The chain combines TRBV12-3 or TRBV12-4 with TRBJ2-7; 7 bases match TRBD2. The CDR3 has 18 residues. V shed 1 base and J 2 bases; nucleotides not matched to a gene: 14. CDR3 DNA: TGTGCCAGCAGTTTAGACGGGGGGTCCGGGCCCGGGGCCTACGAGCAGTACTTC. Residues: CASSLDGGSGPGAYEQYF.

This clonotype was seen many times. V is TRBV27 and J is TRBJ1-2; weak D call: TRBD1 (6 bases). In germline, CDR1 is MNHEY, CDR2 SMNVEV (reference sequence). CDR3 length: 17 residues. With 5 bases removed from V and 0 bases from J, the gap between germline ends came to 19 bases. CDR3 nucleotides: TGTGCCAGCAGTCCTCATGGATCCCCAGGGGCTAACTATGGCTACACCTTC. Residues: CASSPHGSPGANYGYTF.